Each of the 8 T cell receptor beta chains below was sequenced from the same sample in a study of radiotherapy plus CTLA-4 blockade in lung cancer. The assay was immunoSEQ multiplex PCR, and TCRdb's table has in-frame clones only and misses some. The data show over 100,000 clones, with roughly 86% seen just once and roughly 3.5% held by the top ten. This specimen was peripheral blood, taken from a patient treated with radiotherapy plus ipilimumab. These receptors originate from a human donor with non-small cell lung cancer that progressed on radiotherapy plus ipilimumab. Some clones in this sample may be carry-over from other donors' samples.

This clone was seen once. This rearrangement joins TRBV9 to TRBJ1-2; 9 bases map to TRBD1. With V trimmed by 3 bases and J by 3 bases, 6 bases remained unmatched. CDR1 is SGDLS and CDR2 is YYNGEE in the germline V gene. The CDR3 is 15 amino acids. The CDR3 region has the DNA TGTGCCAGCAGCGGTGGACAGGGGTACTACTATGGCTACACCTTC. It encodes CASSGGQGYYYGYTF.

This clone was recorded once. The CDR3: CASSLVAGNGYTF. CDR3 DNA: TGTGCCAGCAGCTTGGTTGCGGGGAATGGCTACACCTTC. The gene calls are TRBV5-4 and TRBJ1-2; no firm D call. CDR3 size: 13 residues. V was pared by 0 bases and J by 6 bases, with 9 bases between. Germline V gene sequence: CDR1 SGHNT, CDR2 YYREEE (reference sequence).

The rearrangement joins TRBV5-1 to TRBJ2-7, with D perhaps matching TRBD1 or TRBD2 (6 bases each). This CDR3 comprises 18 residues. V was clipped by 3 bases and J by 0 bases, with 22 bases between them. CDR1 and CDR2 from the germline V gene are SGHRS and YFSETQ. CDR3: CASSSTTGIGGSSYEQYF. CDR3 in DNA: TGCGCCAGCAGCTCCACGACAGGCATCGGGGGAAGCTCCTACGAGCAGTACTTC.

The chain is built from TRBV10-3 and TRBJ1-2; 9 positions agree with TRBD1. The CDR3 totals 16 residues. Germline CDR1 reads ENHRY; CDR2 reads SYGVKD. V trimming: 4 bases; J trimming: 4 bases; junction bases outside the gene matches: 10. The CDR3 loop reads CAISGGQGPIFYGYTF. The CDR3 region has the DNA TGTGCCATCAGTGGGGGACAGGGTCCAATTTTCTATGGCTACACCTTC.

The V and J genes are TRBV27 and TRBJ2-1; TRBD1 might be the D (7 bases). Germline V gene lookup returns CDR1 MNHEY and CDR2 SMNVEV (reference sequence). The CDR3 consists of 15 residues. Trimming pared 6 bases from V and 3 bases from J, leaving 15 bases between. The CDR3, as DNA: TGTGCCAGCAGGCTTCGGAGGGACAGCTACAATGAGCAGTTCTTC. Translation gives CASRLRRDSYNEQFF.

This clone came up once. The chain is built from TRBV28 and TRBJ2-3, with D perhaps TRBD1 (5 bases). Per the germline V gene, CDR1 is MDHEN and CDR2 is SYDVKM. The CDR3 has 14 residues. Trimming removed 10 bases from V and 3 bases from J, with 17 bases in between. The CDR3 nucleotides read TGTGCCACGACAGAATCTTTAGGGACAGATACGCAGTATTTT. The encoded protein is CATTESLGTDTQYF.

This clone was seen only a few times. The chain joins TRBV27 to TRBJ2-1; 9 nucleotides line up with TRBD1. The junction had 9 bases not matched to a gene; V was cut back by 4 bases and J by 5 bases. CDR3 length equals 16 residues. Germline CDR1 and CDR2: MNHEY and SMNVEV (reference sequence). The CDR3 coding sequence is TGTGCCAGCAGTTCCCCCATACACAGGGGGCACAATGAGCAGTTCTTC. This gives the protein CASSSPIHRGHNEQFF.

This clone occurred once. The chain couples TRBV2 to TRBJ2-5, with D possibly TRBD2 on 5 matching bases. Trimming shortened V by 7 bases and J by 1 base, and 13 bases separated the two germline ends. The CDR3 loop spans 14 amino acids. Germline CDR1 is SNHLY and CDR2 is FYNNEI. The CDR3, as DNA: TGTGCCAGCACTCGAGGACTCAGCCAAGAGACCCAGTACTTC. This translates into CASTRGLSQETQYF.